The 19 T cell receptor beta chains below all came from one sample that was sequenced in a study of spatial heterogeneity in lung cancer. Sample time point: sample taken at primary tumor resection. Tumor, nontumor lung or frozen PBMC supplied whole RNA that was sequenced unsorted. TCRdb re-called the 5' RACE reads through MiXCR, storing one row per CDR3 protein. The sample contains about 7,900 distinct CDR3 sequences, roughly 4.8% of which appear only once. The material sequenced was PBMCs, taken at surgery. The receptor set was obtained from a male donor with early-stage non-small cell lung cancer.

By share of the sample, this clonotype is medium-sized. Since the library was made to target alpha chains, this beta chain is a stray read and its abundance is not meaningful. The rearrangement joins TRBV7-2 to TRBJ2-4; 15 bases map to TRBD2. The CDR3 sequence is 18 residues long. V lost 3 bases, J lost 0 bases, and 3 bases stayed unmatched. CDR1 and CDR2 from the germline V gene are SGHTA and FQGNSA. The CDR3 is CASSLGLAGGIAKNIQYF. The CDR3 nucleotides are TGTGCCAGCAGCTTGGGACTAGCGGGGGGTATAGCCAAAAACATTCAGTACTTC.

This clonotype was found many times. Since it is a stray read in a library aimed at alpha chains, this beta chain has a size that is not meaningful. The chain employs TRBV25-1 and TRBJ2-7; D gene unclear. The germline CDR1 and CDR2 sequences are MGHDK and SYGVNS. With 8 bases removed from V and 2 bases from J, the gap between germline ends came to 16 bases. There are 14 residues in the CDR3. The CDR3 here is CASSDILTPYEQYF. The CDR3 DNA sequence: TGTGCCAGCTCTGACATCTTAACTCCCTACGAGCAGTACTTC.

Relative to its sample, this clonotype is medium-sized (0.01 to 0.1%). Within a library made for alpha chains, this beta chain is off target, and its count is uninformative. The chain employs TRBV28 and TRBJ2-6; TRBD2 might be the D (7 bases). The germline gives CDR1 MDHEN, CDR2 SYDVKM. V gave up 7 bases and J gave up 1 base, with 14 bases separating them. The CDR3 runs to 16 residues. Here the CDR3 reads CASTEGGASGANVLTF. DNA for the CDR3: TGTGCCAGCACCGAAGGGGGGGCATCTGGGGCCAACGTCCTGACTTTC.

This clonotype was found many times. This beta chain was picked up by a library intended for alpha chains and is off target, so its count carries little meaning. J is TRBJ2-7 and V is TRBV20-1; no firm D call. V was pared by 0 bases and J by 5 bases, with 14 bases between. The CDR3 loop spans 14 amino acids. The germline gives CDR1 DFQATT, CDR2 SNEGSKA (reference sequence). In DNA form, the CDR3 reads TGCAGTGCTAGAGAGCATCCCGGAACCCACGAGCAGTACGTC. This sequence encodes CSAREHPGTHEQYV.

Judged by abundance, this clonotype is medium-sized (0.01 to 0.1%). A library prepared for alpha chains yielded this beta chain as an off-target read; its size is of little meaning. The chain employs TRBV24-1 and TRBJ2-1; D possibly corresponds to TRBD1 (6 bases). Germline V gene lookup returns CDR1 KGHDR and CDR2 SFDVKD. There are 17 residues in the CDR3. V lost 3 bases and J 4 bases, leaving 18 bases between the germline ends. CDR3 coding DNA: TGTGCCACCAGTGATCCAACAGGGCCCCAACTTTACAATGAGCAGTTCTTC. Translation: CATSDPTGPQLYNEQFF.

With regard to this clonotype: Since the library was made to target alpha chains, this beta chain is a stray read and its abundance is not meaningful. The chain joins TRBV7-2 to TRBJ1-1; D unresolved. The germline V and J ends were trimmed by 7 bases and 4 bases, with 19 bases remaining between them. Per germline, CDR1 SGHTA and CDR2 FQGNSA. CDR3 length equals 15 residues. This CDR3 reads CASTESGRGGTEAFF. CDR3 nucleotide sequence: TGTGCCAGCACCGAATCCGGACGGGGAGGCACTGAAGCTTTCTTT.

In its sample, this clonotype was seen many times. This beta chain is an off-target read within a library intended for alpha chains, so its frequency means little. The rearrangement links TRBV10-3 to TRBJ1-5; tentatively, D is TRBD1 (5 bases). V dropped 8 bases and J dropped 7 bases, with 12 bases sitting between them. Germline V gene lookup returns CDR1 ENHRY and CDR2 SYGVKD. This CDR3 spans 12 amino acids. In nucleotides, the CDR3 is TGTGCCATCGGGGACGGAACCCAGCCCCAGCATTTT. This encodes CAIGDGTQPQHF.

In its sample, this clonotype was seen a few times. Since the library was made to target alpha chains, this beta chain is a stray read and its abundance is not meaningful. The genes are TRBV7-2 and TRBJ2-3; 9 bases align to TRBD2. After removal of 1 base from V and 5 bases from J, the junction contained 7 bases not matched to a gene. Germline CDR1 SGHTA, CDR2 FQGNSA. The CDR3 totals 16 residues. The CDR3 reads CASSLDRAGGLDTQYF. The CDR3 bases are TGTGCCAGCAGCTTAGATAGGGCGGGGGGGCTAGATACGCAGTATTTT. The entire variable domain, with the rest obtained from reference TRBV7-2 and TRBJ2-3, is as follows: GAGVSQSPSNKVTEKGKDVELRCDPISGHTALYWYRQSLGQGLEFLIYFQGNSAPDKSGLPSDRFSAERTGGSVSTLTIQRTQQEDSAVYLCASSLDRAGGLDTQYFGPGTRLTVL.

Notes on this clonotype: A much larger clonotype is one base distant, so this may be a read error. As an off-target read in a library built for alpha chains, this beta chain has a frequency of little significance. This chain links TRBV27 with TRBJ2-2; 8 bases line up with TRBD1. This CDR3 has 16 amino acids. With 5 bases clipped from V and 13 bases from J, the junction kept 18 bases outside the gene matches. Germline V CDR1 and CDR2: MNHEY, SMNVEV (reference sequence). The CDR3 sequence: CASSNKGRGLTRVLFF. CDR3 bases: TGTGCCAGCAGTAATAAAGGCAGGGGGCTTACAAGGGTGCTGTTTTTT.

There are many counts of this clonotype. This beta chain appears as a stray read in a library generated for alpha chains; its size is not informative. The J gene is TRBJ2-1, the V gene TRBV12-3 or TRBV12-4, with D perhaps matching TRBD1 (6 bases). V gave up 9 bases and J gave up 8 bases, with 11 bases separating them. The CDR3 loop spans 11 amino acids. This CDR3 reads CASLQGHEQFF. In DNA form, the CDR3 reads TGTGCCAGTCTACAGGGTCATGAGCAGTTCTTC.

This clonotype was seen at least ten times. Within a library made for alpha chains, this beta chain is off target, and its count is uninformative. The rearrangement uses TRBV7-2 and TRBJ2-1; a possible D gene is TRBD2 (6 bases). Per the germline V gene, CDR1 is SGHTA and CDR2 is FQGNSA. V was clipped by 0 bases and J by 6 bases, with 15 bases between them. The CDR3 runs 16 residues. The CDR3, as DNA: TGTGCCAGCAGCTTAGCAGCGGGTATCACGGGCAATGAGCAGTTCTTC. This translates into CASSLAAGITGNEQFF.

There are a few counts of this clonotype. In a library made to pick up alpha chains, this beta chain is a stray read with a size that means little. The chain uses TRBV4-2 and TRBJ1-2, with TRBD1 as a possible D gene (5 bases). The CDR3 contains 15 residues. V lost 0 bases to trimming and J lost 4 bases, with 12 bases between them. Germline V lookup: CDR1 LGHNA, CDR2 YNFKEQ. CDR3 in amino acids: CASSQDQTGVYGYTF. The CDR3 nucleotides are TGTGCCAGCAGCCAAGATCAGACGGGGGTCTATGGCTACACCTTC.

At least ten counts were recorded for this clonotype. Little can be read into the size of this beta chain, an off-target read in a library designed for alpha chains. The genes are TRBV7-2 and TRBJ2-7; 9 bases align to TRBD1. CDR1 is SGHTA and CDR2 is FQGNSA in the germline V gene. With 3 bases clipped from V and 3 bases from J, the junction kept 3 bases outside the gene matches. The CDR3 has 14 residues. The CDR3 DNA reads TGTGCCAGCAGCTTTGGACAGGGGTTCTACGAGCAGTACGTC. It is translated as CASSFGQGFYEQYV.

This clonotype is medium-sized (0.01 to 0.1%) in the sample. A library prepared for alpha chains yielded this beta chain as an off-target read; its size is of little meaning. The chain links TRBV6-2 or TRBV6-3 to TRBJ1-5; 8 bases align to TRBD1. This CDR3 has 13 residues. Germline V gene data show CDR1 as MNHEY and CDR2 as SVGEGT. V was pared by 5 bases and J by 7 bases, with 4 bases of the junction left unmatched. The CDR3, as DNA: TGTGCCAGCAGTGGACAGGGAAAGCAGCCCCAGCATTTT. This translates into CASSGQGKQPQHF.

This clonotype showed up many times. The size of this beta chain means little, since it is a stray read in a library made for alpha chains. The V gene is TRBV6-1, the J gene TRBJ2-1, with D tentatively TRBD1 (6 bases). Per the germline V gene, CDR1 is MNHNS and CDR2 is SASEGT. With 8 bases removed from V and 8 bases from J, the gap between germline ends came to 13 bases. This CDR3 is 12 amino acids long. As DNA, the CDR3 is TGTGCCAGCTCTAAGGGGGAGCATGAGCAGTTCTTC. It yields the protein CASSKGEHEQFF.

This clonotype is classed as medium-sized. Little can be read into the size of this beta chain, an off-target read in a library designed for alpha chains. The chain uses TRBV20-1 and TRBJ2-7; the D gene is possibly TRBD1 (5 bases). The CDR3 spans 13 residues. Trimming stripped 0 bases from V and 2 bases from J, with 8 bases between. Germline V gene data show CDR1 as DFQATT and CDR2 as SNEGSKA (reference sequence). The CDR3 protein is CSARERGPYEQYF. CDR3 DNA: TGCAGTGCTAGAGAAAGGGGCCCCTACGAGCAGTACTTC.

This clonotype qualifies as medium-sized. With the library built for alpha chains, this beta chain is off target and its frequency is not meaningful. The chain joins TRBV4-1 to TRBJ1-1, with no clear D. In germline, CDR1 is MGHRA, CDR2 YSYEKL. The CDR3 spans 14 residues. The V and J ends lost 7 bases and 0 bases respectively, with 12 bases between them. CDR3 loop: CASTPSSLNTEAFF. CDR3 in DNA: TGCGCCAGCACCCCCTCTAGCCTGAACACTGAAGCTTTCTTT.

In this sample, this clonotype turned up a few times. This beta chain is off target for a library built for alpha chains, so its abundance means little. V usage is TRBV14 and J usage is TRBJ1-5, with D tentatively TRBD1 (5 bases). V was cut by 3 bases and J by 2 bases, with 8 bases left in between. The CDR3 sequence is 14 residues long. Germline V gene sequence: CDR1 SGHDN, CDR2 FVKESK. The CDR3 DNA sequence: TGTGCCAGCAGCCAGGGGCACCGCAATCAGCCCCAGCATTTT. Amino acid sequence: CASSQGHRNQPQHF.

In this sample, this clonotype turned up many times. A library prepared for alpha chains yielded this beta chain as an off-target read; its size is of little meaning. The rearrangement uses TRBV6-1 and TRBJ2-7; TRBD1 is a possible D gene (7 bases). V was pared by 3 bases and J by 4 bases, with 13 bases between. CDR3 size: 14 residues. Germline V gene lookup returns CDR1 MNHNS and CDR2 SASEGT. The CDR3 sequence is CASSDTGEAYEQYF. CDR3 sequence (DNA): TGTGCCAGCAGTGACACAGGGGAGGCGTACGAGCAGTACTTC.